This T cell receptor (beta chain) was observed in a study of T cells in women clearing cervical HPV infection. About this clone: The antigen remains unidentified. The CDR3 extends 3 residues past the end of the read, so its final part is completed from the germline J gene.

Libraries were prepared by immunoSEQ multiplex PCR; TCRdb keeps only in-frame clonotypes and omits some of them. The sample includes 35,000 to 45,000 clones. This CDR3 region has 15 residues. V lost 5 bases, J lost 4 bases, and 10 bases stayed unmatched. The germline V gene has CDR1 SGHAT and CDR2 FQDESV (reference sequence). Overall study results and limits: Cases carried less TRBV6-7 than controls: 0.11% versus 0.16%. Combining TCR richness with V gene abundances gave approximately 0.8 AUC.

Sequencing used blood buffy coat. This clonotype was obtained from a woman between 18 and 75 years old with a cervical HPV16 infection that either progressed to CIN3+ or cleared (not recorded which). The rearrangement uses TRBV11-1 and TRBJ2-7, with 8 bases fitting TRBD1. The part of the CDR3 DNA that was read is TGTGCCAGCAGCGCAGCCGGGACAGGTCTTTACGAG. This codes for CASSAAGTGLYE. The complete CDR3 sequence is CASSAAGTGLYEQYF.